The clone carrying this T cell receptor (beta chain) was detected only a few times. Germline V CDR1 and CDR2: SQVTM, ANQGSEA. V was pared by 6 bases and J by 7 bases, with 11 bases of the junction left unmatched. The CDR3 length is 14 residues. Per the original methods: Reference gene primer amplification in the assay estimated nucleated cell counts. Generated by immunoSEQ multiplex PCR, the TCRdb table keeps only in-frame clones and is missing some. The V and J calls and clone size are taken from that table; D and trimming were inferred from the DNA. The data show fewer than 80,000 clones, around 90% seen once. The data stem from a study of blood T cell repertoires in COVID-19. Study context: COVID-19 samples from acute and convalescent phases originated in the United States, Italy and Spain. The cDNA or gDNA used as material had been derived from T cells, B-cell-depleted T cells, or PBMCs.

The specimen was peripheral blood. The source of this sequence is a human donor in a cohort sampled during active COVID-19. This chain links TRBV29-1 with TRBJ2-7; 11 bases align to TRBD1. As DNA, the CDR3 is TGCAGCGTCGAAAAAGGACAGGGGGCGGGGGAGCAGTACTTC. This gives the protein CSVEKGQGAGEQYF.